The clone carrying this T cell receptor (beta chain) was recorded at least ten times. Per the authors' pipeline: By means of reference gene primer amplification, nucleated cell counts were estimated. Using immunoSEQ multiplex PCR, the repertoire was profiled, and TCRdb retains in-frame clones only, with some absent. V and J calls and clone size are given by that table; D and trimming were obtained from the DNA. The table includes 450,000 to 500,000 clones, roughly nine tenths detected once. The data derive from a study of blood T cell repertoires in COVID-19. Recovered Cohort 3 donors showed two negative PCRs, clearance, or symptom resolution. This sequence was found in a woman aged 18-29 years who had recovered from COVID-19. Sequenced sample: PBMCs or T cells enriched from blood (not recorded which).

CDR3 amino acids: CASSPERQVPTEAFF. For the CDR3, the DNA is TGTGCCAGCAGCCCCGAAAGGCAGGTGCCCACTGAAGCTTTCTTT. The V gene is TRBV3-1 (or the pseudogene TRBV3-2), the J gene TRBJ1-1; D unresolved. The length of the CDR3 is 15 residues. V was cut by 4 bases and J by 4 bases, with 16 bases left in between. Per germline, CDR1 LGHDT and CDR2 YNNKEL (reference sequence).